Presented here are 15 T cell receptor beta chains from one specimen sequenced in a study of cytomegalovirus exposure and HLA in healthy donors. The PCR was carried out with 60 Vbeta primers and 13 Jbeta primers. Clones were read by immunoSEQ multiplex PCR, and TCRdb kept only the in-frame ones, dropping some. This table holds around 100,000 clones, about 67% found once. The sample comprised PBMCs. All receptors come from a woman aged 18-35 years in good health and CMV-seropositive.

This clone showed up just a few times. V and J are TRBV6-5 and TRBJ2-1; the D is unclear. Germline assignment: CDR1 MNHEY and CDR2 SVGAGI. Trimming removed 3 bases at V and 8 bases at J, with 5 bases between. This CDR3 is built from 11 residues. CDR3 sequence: CASSYPDEQFF. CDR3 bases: TGTGCCAGCAGTTATCCGGATGAGCAGTTCTTC.

The CDR3 loop is CAISRQGNSPLHF. The DNA of the CDR3 is TGTGCCATCAGTCGACAGGGTAATTCACCCCTCCACTTT. The J gene is TRBJ1-6, the V gene TRBV10-3; TRBD1 matches 7 bases. The CDR3 runs 13 residues. The junction had 1 base not matched to a gene; V was cut back by 5 bases and J by 6 bases. Germline assignment: CDR1 ENHRY and CDR2 SYGVKD.

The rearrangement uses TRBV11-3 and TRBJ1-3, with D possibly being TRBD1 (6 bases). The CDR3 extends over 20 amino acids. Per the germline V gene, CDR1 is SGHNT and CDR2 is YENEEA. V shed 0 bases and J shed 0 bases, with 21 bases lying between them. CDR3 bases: TGTGCCAGCAGCTTAGATAAAAAGATACAGGGACCTTACTCTGGAAACACCATATATTTT. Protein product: CASSLDKKIQGPYSGNTIYF.

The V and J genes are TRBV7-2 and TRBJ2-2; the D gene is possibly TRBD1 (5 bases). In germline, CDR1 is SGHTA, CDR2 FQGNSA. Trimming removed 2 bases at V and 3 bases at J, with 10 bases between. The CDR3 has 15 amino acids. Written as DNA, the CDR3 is TGTGCCAGCAGCTTAAAGGGGTCGTACACCGGGGAGCTGTTTTTT. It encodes CASSLKGSYTGELFF.

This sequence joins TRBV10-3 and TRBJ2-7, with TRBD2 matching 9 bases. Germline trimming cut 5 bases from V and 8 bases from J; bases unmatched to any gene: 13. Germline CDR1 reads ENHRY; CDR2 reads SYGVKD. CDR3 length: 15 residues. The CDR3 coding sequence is TGTGCCATCAGTCGGACTAGCGCACCACGAGGCCAGCAGTACTTC. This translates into CAISRTSAPRGQQYF.

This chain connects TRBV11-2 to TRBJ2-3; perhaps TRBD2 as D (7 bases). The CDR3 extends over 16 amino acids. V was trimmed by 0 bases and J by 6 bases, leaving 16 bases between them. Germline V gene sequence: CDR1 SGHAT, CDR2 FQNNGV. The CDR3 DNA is TGTGCCAGCAGCTTAGATGTGGGAGGGGGGCCCGATACGCAGTATTTT. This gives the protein CASSLDVGGGPDTQYF.

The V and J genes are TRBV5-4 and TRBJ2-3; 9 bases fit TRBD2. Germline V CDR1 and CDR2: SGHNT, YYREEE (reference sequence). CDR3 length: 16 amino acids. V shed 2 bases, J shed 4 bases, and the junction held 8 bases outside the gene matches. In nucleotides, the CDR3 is TGTGCCAGCAGCTTAAGACTAGCGGAAGCAGCAGATACGCAGTATTTT. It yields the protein CASSLRLAEAADTQYF.

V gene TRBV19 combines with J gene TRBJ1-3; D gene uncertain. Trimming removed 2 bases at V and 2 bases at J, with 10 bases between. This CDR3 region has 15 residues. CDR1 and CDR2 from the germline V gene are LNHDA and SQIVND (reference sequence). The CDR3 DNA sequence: TGTGCCAGTAGTATATCCCAATCCCCTGGAAACACCATATATTTT. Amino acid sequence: CASSISQSPGNTIYF.

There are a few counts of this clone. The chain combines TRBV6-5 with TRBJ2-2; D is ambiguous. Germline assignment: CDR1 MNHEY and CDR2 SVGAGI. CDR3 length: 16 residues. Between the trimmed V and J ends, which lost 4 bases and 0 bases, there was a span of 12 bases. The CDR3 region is CASSFADFPNTGELFF. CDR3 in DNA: TGTGCCAGCAGTTTCGCAGATTTCCCGAACACCGGGGAGCTGTTTTTT.

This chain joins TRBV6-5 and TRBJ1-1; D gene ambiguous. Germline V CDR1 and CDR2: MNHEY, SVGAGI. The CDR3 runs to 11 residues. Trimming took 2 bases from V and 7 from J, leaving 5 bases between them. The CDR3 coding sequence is TGTGCCAGCAGTTACCTCGGTGAAGCTTTCTTT. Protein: CASSYLGEAFF.

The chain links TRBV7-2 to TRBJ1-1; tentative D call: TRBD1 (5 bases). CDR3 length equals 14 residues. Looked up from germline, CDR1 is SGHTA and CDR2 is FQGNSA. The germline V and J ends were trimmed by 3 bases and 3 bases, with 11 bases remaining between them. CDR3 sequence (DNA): TGTGCCAGCAGCTTGGTCGTCAGGGACACTGAAGCTTTCTTT. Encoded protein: CASSLVVRDTEAFF.

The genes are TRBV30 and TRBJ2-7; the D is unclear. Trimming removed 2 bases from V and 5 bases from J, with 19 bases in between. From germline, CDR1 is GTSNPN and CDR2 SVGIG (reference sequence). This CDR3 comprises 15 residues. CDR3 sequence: CAWSPRRIPRDEQYF. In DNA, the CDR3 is TGTGCCTGGAGTCCCCGAAGGATCCCTCGGGACGAGCAGTACTTC. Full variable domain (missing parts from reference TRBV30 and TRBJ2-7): SQTIHQWPATLVQPVGSPLSLECTVEGTSNPNLYWYRQAAGRGLQLLFYSVGIGQISSEVPQNLSASRPQDRQFILSSKKLLLSDSGFYLCAWSPRRIPRDEQYFGPGTRLTVT.

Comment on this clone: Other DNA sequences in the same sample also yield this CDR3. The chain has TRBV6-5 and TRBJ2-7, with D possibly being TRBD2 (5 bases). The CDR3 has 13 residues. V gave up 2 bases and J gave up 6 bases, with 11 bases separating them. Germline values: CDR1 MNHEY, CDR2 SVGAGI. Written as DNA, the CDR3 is TGTGCCAGCAGTTACCTTGCGGGTAGCGAGCAGTACTTC. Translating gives CASSYLAGSEQYF.

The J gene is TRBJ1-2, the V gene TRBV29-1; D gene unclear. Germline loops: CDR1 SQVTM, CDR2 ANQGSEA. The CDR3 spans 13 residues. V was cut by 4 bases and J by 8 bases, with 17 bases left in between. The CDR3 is CSVGDTEGAGYTF. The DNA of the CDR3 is TGCAGCGTTGGAGACACGGAGGGCGCGGGCTACACCTTC.

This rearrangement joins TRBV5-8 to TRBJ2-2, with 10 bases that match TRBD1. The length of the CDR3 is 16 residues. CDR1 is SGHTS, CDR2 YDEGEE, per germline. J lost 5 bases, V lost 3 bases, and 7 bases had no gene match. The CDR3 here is CASSSGQGGRTGELFF. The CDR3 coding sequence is TGTGCCAGCAGCTCAGGACAGGGGGGAAGGACCGGGGAGCTGTTTTTT.